Included here is one TCR beta chain sequence, with context. This record comes from a study of T-cell reconstitution after alpha-beta-depleted transplantation in children. The CDR3 sequence is 14 residues long. Trimming shortened V by 6 bases and J by 2 bases, and 8 bases separated the two germline ends. Looked up from germline, CDR1 is ENHRY and CDR2 is SYGVKD. A library of TCRbeta sequences, prepared with unique molecular identifiers, was generated. TCRdb re-called the PCR reads through MiXCR, storing one row per CDR3 protein. In the table there are a few hundred thousand distinct CDR3 sequences, over 9% of which are singletons.

The sequence derives from a human donor who donated a stem cell graft to a child with acute lymphoblastic leukemia. The specimen was PBMCs from the stem cell graft donor, collected from the stem cell graft. V usage is TRBV10-3 and J usage is TRBJ2-6; possibly TRBD2 for D (5 bases). CDR3 bases: TGTGCCATCAGACTAGAAGCTGGGGCCAACGTCCTGACTTTC. This encodes CAIRLEAGANVLTF.